This TCR beta chain was sequenced in a study of metastatic and nonmetastatic thyroid tumors. The CDR3 consists of 14 residues. Germline loops: CDR1 KGHDR, CDR2 SFDVKD. V was pared by 2 bases and J by 4 bases, with 9 bases between. TCRdb re-analyzed the PCR reads using MiXCR. The sample gives 25,000 to 35,000 clones, 25% to 35% of which show up once; 25% to 35% is in the top ten. The entire patient cohort was treatment-naive prior to thyroid surgery. This clone has just a few counts. This receptor was obtained from a female donor with papillary thyroid cancer or a benign thyroid nodule (not recorded which). Some clones in this sample may be carry-over from other donors' samples. V is TRBV24-1 and J is TRBJ2-3, with no clear D. Sample: blood. CDR3 DNA: TGTGCCACCAGTGATTCCCCGAGGCCAGATACGCAGTATTTT. Translated, it gives CATSDSPRPDTQYF.